The clone carrying this T cell receptor beta chain was counted at least ten times. This CDR3 region has 13 residues. Germline V gene data show CDR1 as SEHNR and CDR2 as FQNEAQ (reference sequence). Trimming shortened V by 6 bases and J by 1 base, and 9 bases separated the two germline ends. This entry belongs to a study of T cells in Graves' hyperthyroidism and ophthalmopathy. Researchers took RNA transcripts and amplified the TCR beta CDR3 regions from them. The TCR CDR3 first-round RT-PCR relied on the HTBI primer set. TCRdb reanalysed the multiplex PCR reads using MiXCR and keeps one entry per CDR3 protein. The sample lists approximately 330,000 distinct CDR3 sequences, about 18% occurring once.

J is TRBJ1-1 and V is TRBV7-9; D is ambiguous. The source is a woman in her forties or fifties with Graves' hyperthyroidism. Sequencing was performed on blood. CDR3 sequence reads: CASSPWANTEAFF. The CDR3 bases are TGTGCCAGCAGTCCCTGGGCGAACACTGAAGCTTTCTTT. Full variable domain (missing parts from reference TRBV7-9 and TRBJ1-1): DTGVSQNPRHKITKRGQNVTFRCDPISEHNRLYWYRQTLGQGPEFLTYFQNEAQLEKSRLLSDRFSAERPKGSFSTLEIQRTEQGDSAMYLCASSPWANTEAFFGQGTRLTVV.